The 13 T cell receptor beta chains below all came from one sample that was sequenced in a study of T-cell reconstitution after alpha-beta-depleted transplantation in children. Construction of the TCRbeta library involved unique molecular identifiers. TCRdb processed the PCR reads anew with MiXCR; each CDR3 protein has one entry. This sample has about 610,000 distinct CDR3 sequences, with under 12% found just once. The sample here was PBMCs from the stem cell graft donor, taken from the stem cell graft. These receptor sequences come from a human donor who donated a stem cell graft to a child with acute myeloid leukemia.

In its sample, this clonotype was seen many times. The V call is TRBV7-2, the J call TRBJ1-6; D is unresolved. The germline CDR1 and CDR2 sequences are SGHTA and FQGNSA. The CDR3 runs 15 residues. The ends were cut back, 1 base at V and 4 bases at J, with 8 bases in the middle. CDR3 sequence (DNA): TGTGCCAGCAGCTTAGTACAGAGATATAATTCACCCCTCCACTTT. Protein: CASSLVQRYNSPLHF.

This clonotype was observed at least ten times. This chain links TRBV14 with TRBJ2-1, with TRBD1 as a possible D gene (6 bases). CDR1 and CDR2 from the germline V gene are SGHDN and FVKESK. The CDR3 loop spans 18 amino acids. Trimming left V 0 bases short and J 0 bases short, with 15 bases between. In DNA form, the CDR3 reads TGTGCCAGCAGCCAAGAACTTGCACGAGGGGGCTCCTACAATGAGCAGTTCTTC. The encoded protein is CASSQELARGGSYNEQFF.

This clonotype turned up a few times. The rearrangement uses TRBV29-1 and TRBJ2-2; D is perhaps TRBD1 (6 bases). The CDR3 has 12 amino acids. Looked up from germline, CDR1 is SQVTM and CDR2 is ANQGSEA. V was trimmed by 7 bases and J by 4 bases, leaving 10 bases between them. DNA of the CDR3: TGCAGCGCCGACAGGAGCACCGGGGAGCTGTTTTTT. It specifies CSADRSTGELFF.

J is TRBJ2-2 and V is TRBV20-1; 7 positions match TRBD1. Germline-derived CDR1 and CDR2 are DFQATT and SNEGSKA (reference sequence). The CDR3 covers 14 residues. Germline trimming cut 4 bases from V and 7 bases from J; bases unmatched to any gene: 9. CDR3 nucleotide sequence: TGCAGTGCTAAGGAGACAGGGTCGAGCGGGGAGCTGTTTTTT. Amino acids: CSAKETGSSGELFF.

This clonotype showed up many times. The V and J genes are TRBV12-3 or TRBV12-4 and TRBJ2-2; D is ambiguous. The CDR3 is 14 residues long. Trimming stripped 10 bases from V and 5 bases from J, with 17 bases between. CDR3: CATKPIDRTGELFF. The DNA of the CDR3 is TGTGCCACCAAACCCATTGACCGTACCGGGGAGCTGTTTTTT.

The CDR3 DNA reads TGTGCCAGCGGGAGGTTAGGCTCGGGAGCTTTCTTT. This translates into CASGRLGSGAFF. V is TRBV3-1 and J is TRBJ1-1; D gene uncertain. Germline CDR1 LGHDT, CDR2 YNNKEL (reference sequence). The V and J ends lost 8 bases and 10 bases respectively, with 17 bases between them. CDR3 length equals 12 residues.

This clonotype was seen ten or more times. The V gene is TRBV10-3, the J gene TRBJ2-1; TRBD1 matches at 10 bases. The ends lost 7 bases at V and 7 bases at J; junction bases unmatched: 10. CDR3 length: 15 residues. Germline assignment: CDR1 ENHRY and CDR2 SYGVKD. The CDR3 nucleotides are TGTGCCATCACTAAGACAGGGGGCGATAGGAATGAGCAGTTCTTC. Amino acid sequence: CAITKTGGDRNEQFF.

The chain has TRBV7-6 and TRBJ1-6; maybe TRBD1 (5 bases). There are 15 residues in the CDR3. Trimming cost V 1 base and J 8 bases, with 12 bases left between them. Germline lookup yields CDR1 SGHVS and CDR2 FNYEAQ. This CDR3 is CASSLDLGADSPLHF. CDR3 coding DNA: TGTGCCAGCAGCTTAGACTTAGGGGCGGATTCACCCCTCCACTTT.

The chain combines TRBV10-3 with TRBJ1-2; 8 bases line up with TRBD1. J gave up 4 bases and V 3 bases, and 7 bases lay outside the gene matches. The germline V gene encodes CDR1 ENHRY and CDR2 SYGVKD. The CDR3 sequence is 15 residues long. The CDR3 reads CAISEGQGRAYGYTF. In nucleotides, the CDR3 is TGTGCCATCAGTGAAGGACAGGGAAGAGCCTATGGCTACACCTTC.

This clonotype was counted only a few times. The J gene is TRBJ1-3, the V gene TRBV2; 9 bases agree with TRBD1. CDR3 length: 15 residues. In germline, CDR1 is SNHLY, CDR2 FYNNEI. With 6 bases clipped from V and 1 base from J, the junction kept 4 bases outside the gene matches. The CDR3: CASRVGTGSGNTIYF. The CDR3 nucleotides are TGTGCCAGCAGGGTCGGGACAGGGTCTGGAAACACCATATATTTT.

The rearrangement joins TRBV12-3 or TRBV12-4 to TRBJ2-7; 11 bases are shared with TRBD2. With V trimmed by 7 bases and J by 3 bases, 8 bases remained unmatched. This CDR3 comprises 15 residues. The DNA for the CDR3 is TGTGCCAGCAAGACCGTGACTAGCGGGAACTACGAGCAGTACTTC. Protein sequence: CASKTVTSGNYEQYF.

In its sample, this clonotype was seen many times. This rearrangement joins TRBV7-3 to TRBJ2-1; unclear D gene. Trimming left V 2 bases short and J 8 bases short, with 7 bases between. CDR3 length: 12 residues. Germline CDR1 reads SGHTA; CDR2 reads FQGTGA. This CDR3 reads CASSLAGHEQFF. In nucleotides, the CDR3 is TGTGCCAGCAGCTTAGCCGGCCATGAGCAGTTCTTC.

There are a few counts of this clonotype. The chain joins TRBV6-2 or TRBV6-3 to TRBJ2-1; 12 bases match TRBD2. Germline V gene sequence: CDR1 MNHEY, CDR2 SVGEGT. The CDR3 has 16 amino acids. V shed 10 bases and J 6 bases; nucleotides not matched to a gene: 13. The CDR3 spells CAINNPGLAGFNEQFF. The CDR3, as DNA: TGTGCCATAAACAACCCGGGACTAGCGGGTTTCAATGAGCAGTTCTTC.